This T cell receptor (beta chain) was sequenced during a study of OX40 agonist ivuxolimab in advanced cancers. For the study at large: Dose-escalation patients were diagnosed with hepatocellular carcinoma, melanoma, renal cell cancer or head and neck cancer.

Study results and limitations: On average, a greater number of expanded clones characterised CD8+ T cells relative to CD4+. Dosing at 0.1 to 3.0 mg/kg was accompanied by clonal expansion of CD4+ and CD8+ blood T cells by week 6.

The V gene's germline CDR1 is SGHRS and CDR2 YFSETQ. Trimming left V 4 bases short and J 5 bases short, with 3 bases between. CDR3 size: 11 residues. Method: immunoSEQ multiplex PCR; TCRdb's copy keeps in-frame clones and lacks some. There are tens of thousands of clones in the sample; around 90% occur only once, and 5.4% lies in the top ten. About this clone itself: Its antigen is still unknown.

The sample was CD4+ or CD8+ T cells sorted from blood, taken in a trial of the OX40 agonist ivuxolimab. The chain carries TRBV5-1 and TRBJ2-2; no reliable D call. The source of this sequence is an adult with an advanced solid tumor such as melanoma, head and neck, liver or kidney cancer. The CDR3 bases are TGCGCCAGCAGCATGACCGGGGAGCTGTTTTTT. This translates into CASSMTGELFF.